A single sample is the source of the 18 T cell receptor beta chains below, sequenced in a study of cytomegalovirus exposure and HLA in healthy donors. PCR used 60 Vbeta primers and 13 Jbeta primers. Sequencing used immunoSEQ multiplex PCR; TCRdb keeps in-frame clones, though not all of them. This sample carries about 190,000 clones, about 85% of them seen once, and the ten largest clones take 1%. The sequencing sample was made of PBMCs. These receptors came from a boy younger than 10 in good health and CMV-seronegative.

J is TRBJ2-1 and V is TRBV4-1; no clear D. Germline V gene data show CDR1 as MGHRA and CDR2 as YSYEKL. The CDR3 covers 17 residues. V dropped 0 bases and J dropped 0 bases, with 12 bases sitting between them. CDR3 in amino acids: CASSQDRSPSSYNEQFF. The DNA for the CDR3 is TGCGCCAGCAGCCAAGATCGGTCCCCGAGCTCCTACAATGAGCAGTTCTTC.

The chain joins TRBV11-1 to TRBJ2-5; TRBD2 might be the D (7 bases). Trimming cost V 5 bases and J 1 base, with 11 bases left between them. Germline CDR1 is SGHAT and CDR2 is FQDESV (reference sequence). This CDR3 region has 14 residues. The CDR3 region is CASSPGGRQETQYF. The CDR3, as DNA: TGTGCCAGCAGCCCCGGGGGGCGCCAAGAGACCCAGTACTTC.

The rearrangement uses TRBV10-3 and TRBJ2-5; 7 bases fit TRBD1. The CDR3 has 14 residues. The V gene's germline CDR1 is ENHRY and CDR2 SYGVKD. The V gene end was trimmed by 3 bases and the J gene end by 2 bases; junction bases not matched to a gene: 3. CDR3 protein: CAISDRQGQETQYF. In nucleotides, the CDR3 is TGTGCCATCAGTGACCGACAGGGACAAGAGACCCAGTACTTC.

The chain has TRBV6-1 and TRBJ2-7; D is perhaps TRBD1 (6 bases). The ends were cut back, 10 bases at V and 7 bases at J, with 26 bases in the middle. The CDR3 totals 15 residues. Germline V gene lookup returns CDR1 MNHNS and CDR2 SASEGT. Here the CDR3 DNA reads TGTGCCACCTCCCCTGACAGGCCTATTGGAGAGGAGCAGTACTTC. It yields the protein CATSPDRPIGEEQYF.

The chain combines TRBV7-9 with TRBJ2-5; D perhaps matches TRBD2 (6 bases). This CDR3 is built from 15 residues. CDR1 and CDR2 (germline): SEHNR, FQNEAQ (reference sequence). Deletions cut 7 bases from V and 5 bases from J, with 20 bases between. CDR3 DNA: TGTGCCAGCACCGCGGACATTGGGAGGTCTGAGACCCAGTACTTC. Translation: CASTADIGRSETQYF.

V and J are TRBV21-1 and TRBJ1-1; the table assigns TRBD1, which was not confirmed against the DNA. TRBV21-1 is a recognized pseudogene. CDR3 length equals 14 residues. As DNA, the CDR3 is TGTGCCAGCAACCGTGGACAGGTGAACACTGAAGCTTTCTTT. Residues: CASNRGQVNTEAFF.

The gene calls are TRBV6-1 and TRBJ2-7; D is possibly TRBD1 (5 bases). The CDR3 is 14 residues long. The germline CDR1 and CDR2 sequences are MNHNS and SASEGT. V lost 1 base and J 2 bases, leaving 9 bases between the germline ends. The DNA of the CDR3 is TGTGCCAGCAGTGAAGAGGTCAGGGCCTACGAGCAGTACGTC. Translation gives CASSEEVRAYEQYV.

The chain uses TRBV2 and TRBJ2-1; 9 bases match TRBD2. J gave up 5 bases and V 2 bases, and 7 bases lay outside the gene matches. The CDR3 consists of 16 residues. CDR1 and CDR2 from the germline V gene are SNHLY and FYNNEI. The chain's CDR3 is CASSESTSGINNEQFF. The CDR3 DNA reads as TGTGCCAGCAGTGAATCGACTAGCGGTATTAACAATGAGCAGTTCTTC. The variable domain in full, with the rest retrieved from reference TRBV2 and TRBJ2-1, is EPEVTQTPSHQVTQMGQEVILRCVPISNHLYFYWYRQILGQKVEFLVSFYNNEISEKSEIFDDQFSVERPDGSNFTLKIRSTKLEDSAMYFCASSESTSGINNEQFFGPGTRLTVL.

V is TRBV7-9 and J is TRBJ1-2; D perhaps matches TRBD1 (6 bases). The CDR3 is 12 amino acids. Germline-derived CDR1 and CDR2 are SEHNR and FQNEAQ (reference sequence). Trimming stripped 4 bases from V and 7 bases from J, with 10 bases between. CDR3 residues: CASSSDRTGYTF. As DNA, the CDR3 is TGTGCCAGCAGCTCCGACAGGACTGGCTACACCTTC.

J is TRBJ2-1 and V is TRBV19, with 7 bases lining up with TRBD1. The V and J ends lost 9 bases and 6 bases, in that order; junction bases with no gene match: 11. The CDR3 is made up of 14 amino acids. Germline V gives CDR1 LNHDA, CDR2 SQIVND (reference sequence). The CDR3 protein is CASRETGRGNEQFF. CDR3 in DNA: TGTGCCAGCCGAGAGACAGGGCGTGGCAATGAGCAGTTCTTC.

This sequence joins TRBV28 and TRBJ2-2; D is unclear. V was cut by 5 bases and J by 7 bases, with 8 bases left in between. CDR3 length: 12 residues. Germline V CDR1 and CDR2: MDHEN, SYDVKM. Here the CDR3 reads CASSPQVGELFF. CDR3 bases: TGTGCCAGCAGTCCCCAGGTCGGGGAGCTGTTTTTT.

V is TRBV15 and J is TRBJ1-6; 7 positions match TRBD1. This CDR3 has 17 residues. Germline lookup yields CDR1 LNHNV and CDR2 YYDKDF (reference sequence). The junction had 6 bases not matched to a gene; V was cut back by 0 bases and J by 4 bases. CDR3 loop: CATSRDPPGGYNSPLHF. The CDR3, as DNA: TGTGCCACCAGCAGAGACCCGCCAGGGGGGTATAATTCACCCCTCCACTTT.

The gene calls are TRBV30 and TRBJ2-1, with 7 bases aligning to TRBD2. This CDR3 comprises 13 residues. Germline V gene sequence: CDR1 GTSNPN, CDR2 SVGIG (reference sequence). The J segment lost 2 bases and the V segment lost 6 bases, leaving 4 bases of the junction unmatched. CDR3 nucleotide sequence: TGTGCCTGTACTGGGGGGGCCTACAATGAGCAGTTCTTC. This encodes CACTGGAYNEQFF.

The chain is built from TRBV2 and TRBJ1-2, with 8 bases aligning to TRBD1. This CDR3 is built from 19 residues. Germline CDR1 reads SNHLY; CDR2 reads FYNNEI. J lost 4 bases, V lost 2 bases, and 18 bases had no gene match. In DNA, the CDR3 is TGTGCCAGCAGTGAAATCTACGGACAGGGTAATCCTCCAAGCTATGGCTACACCTTC. It codes for CASSEIYGQGNPPSYGYTF.

The chain joins TRBV5-6 to TRBJ2-7, with D tentatively TRBD1 (5 bases). The V gene's germline CDR1 is SGHDT and CDR2 YYEEEE. Trimming removed 0 bases at V and 4 bases at J, with 5 bases between. This CDR3 has 12 amino acids. The CDR3 bases are TGTGCCAGCAGCTTGGAGGGGTACGAGCAGTACGTC. This gives the protein CASSLEGYEQYV.

The V gene is TRBV19, the J gene TRBJ2-5; 12 bases map to TRBD1. The CDR3 spans 16 residues. V lost 4 bases, J lost 5 bases, and 8 bases stayed unmatched. Germline V lookup: CDR1 LNHDA, CDR2 SQIVND (reference sequence). CDR3 amino acids: CASSSSGTGGWETQYF. The CDR3 region has the DNA TGTGCCAGTAGTAGTTCCGGGACAGGGGGCTGGGAGACCCAGTACTTC.

The chain joins TRBV29-1 to TRBJ2-7; 7 bases map to TRBD2. Losses at the gene ends were 4 bases for V and 0 bases for J; bases not matched to a gene: 6. The CDR3 runs 14 residues. The germline CDR1 and CDR2 sequences are SQVTM and ANQGSEA. The CDR3 loop reads CSVVIAGRSYEQYF. In DNA, the CDR3 is TGCAGCGTTGTAATAGCGGGCCGCTCCTACGAGCAGTACTTC.

V gene TRBV28 combines with J gene TRBJ2-2; tentatively, D is TRBD2 (6 bases). Per germline, CDR1 MDHEN and CDR2 SYDVKM. The CDR3 totals 14 residues. Deletions cut 7 bases from V and 9 bases from J, with 18 bases between. The DNA for the CDR3 is TGTGCCAGCAACCTGATATTGGGGGGTTGGGAGCTGTTTTTT. This gives the protein CASNLILGGWELFF.